This TCR beta chain appears in the sequencing data of a study of regulatory T cells in long-lasting Graves disease. At the level of the study: The term persistent Graves' disease signified upward of 5 years on antithyroid drugs with positive TSH receptor antibodies.

The table lists this clonotype with a few counts. Its specificity is unknown. In building TCR beta libraries, iRepertoire HTBI primers were used together with Arm-PCR of CDR3 regions. TCRdb called the multiplex PCR reads again in MiXCR, with one record for every CDR3 protein. The sample has approximately 690,000 distinct CDR3 sequences; approximately 31% are singletons. Time point reported: persistent/refractory GD, antithyroid drugs over 5 years with positive TRAb. PBMCs provided the RNA from which the TCR library was made. The germline CDR1 and CDR2 sequences are DFQATT and SNEGSKA (reference sequence). V lost 6 bases and J lost 6, with 14 bases in between. The CDR3 length is 13 residues. Broader study findings: New patients shared fewer public clonotypes (approximately 1,000) than persistent patients did (roughly 2,500). When disease was persistent, TRBV28, TRBJ1-2 and TRBJ2-5 were the favored segments. For persistent Graves' patients, TCR diversity was lower than for newly diagnosed ones.

The rearrangement uses TRBV20-1 and TRBJ2-2, with D tentatively TRBD2 (5 bases). This sample comprised peripheral blood mononuclear cells (PBMCs), obtained when the disease was refractory, from a patient treated with antithyroid drugs. This TCR came from a female donor with Graves disease. In DNA, the CDR3 is TGCAGTGCCATTGGTGGGAGTTCCGGGGAGCTGTTTTTT. This sequence encodes CSAIGGSSGELFF.